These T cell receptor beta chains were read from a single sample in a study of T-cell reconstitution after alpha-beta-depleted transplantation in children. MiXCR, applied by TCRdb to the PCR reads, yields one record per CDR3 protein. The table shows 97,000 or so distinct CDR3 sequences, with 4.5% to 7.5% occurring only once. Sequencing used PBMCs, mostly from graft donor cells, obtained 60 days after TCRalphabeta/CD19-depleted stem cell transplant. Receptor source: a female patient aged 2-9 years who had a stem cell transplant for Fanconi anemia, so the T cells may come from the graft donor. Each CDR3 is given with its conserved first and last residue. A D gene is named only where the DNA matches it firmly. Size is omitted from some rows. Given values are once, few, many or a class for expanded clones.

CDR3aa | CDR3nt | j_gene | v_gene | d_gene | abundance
CASSLIGSNQPQHF | TGTGCCAGCAGCTTAATAGGGTCAAATCAGCCCCAGCATTTT | TRBJ1-5 | TRBV7-2 | . | many
CASSWGTVLGTDTQYF | TGTGCCAGCAGCTGGGGTACAGTCCTTGGCACAGATACGCAGTATTTT | TRBJ2-3 | TRBV7-2 | . | .
CASRDQELSNQPQHF | TGTGCCAGCAGGGACCAGGAACTGAGCAATCAGCCCCAGCATTTT | TRBJ1-5 | TRBV12-3/TRBV12-4 | . | many
CASSLAGGSYEQYF | TGTGCCAGCAGTTTAGCAGGGGGCTCCTACGAGCAGTACTTC | TRBJ2-7 | TRBV12-3/TRBV12-4 | . | many
CASHDRGGDETQYF | TGTGCCAGCCATGACAGGGGAGGAGACGAGACCCAGTACTTC | TRBJ2-5 | TRBV28 | TRBD1 | few
CASSLGGTGVNEQFF | TGCGCCAGCAGCTTGGGCGGGACAGGGGTCAATGAGCAGTTCTTC | TRBJ2-1 | TRBV5-1 | TRBD1 | many
CASSPDRASYNEQFF | TGTGCCAGCAGTCCCGACAGGGCCTCCTACAATGAGCAGTTCTTC | TRBJ2-1 | TRBV12-3/TRBV12-4 | TRBD1 | .
CASSRALAGVGNEQFF | TGTGCCAGTAGCCGGGCCCTAGCGGGAGTGGGCAATGAGCAGTTCTTC | TRBJ2-1 | TRBV19 | TRBD2 | .
CASSPVELGEQYF | TGTGCCAGCAGCCCAGTGGAGTTGGGGGAGCAGTACTTC | TRBJ2-7 | TRBV4-2 | . | many
CASRWDRGSYEQYF | TGCGCCAGCAGGTGGGACAGGGGGAGCTACGAGCAGTACTTC | TRBJ2-7 | TRBV4-1 | TRBD1 | many
CASSSFPFEQYF | TGTGCCAGCAGCTCCTTCCCCTTCGAGCAGTACTTC | TRBJ2-7 | TRBV11-2 | . | many
CASSPNTLPQGRSGNTIYF | TGTGCCAGCAGCCCCAACACCCTACCTCAGGGTAGATCTGGAAACACCATATATTTT | TRBJ1-3 | TRBV11-1 | . | .
CASSASASTSYNEQFF | TGTGCCAGCAGCGCCTCGGCTAGTACCTCCTACAATGAGCAGTTCTTC | TRBJ2-1 | TRBV7-3 | . | many
CSVLQIEAFF | TGCAGTGTATTACAGATTGAAGCTTTCTTT | TRBJ1-1 | TRBV20-1 | . | many
CSARWQGNQPQHF | TGCAGTGCTAGATGGCAGGGCAATCAGCCCCAGCATTTT | TRBJ1-5 | TRBV20-1 | . | few
CASSLGGGGSTWNTEAFF | TGTGCCAGCAGTTTAGGAGGGGGCGGATCAACATGGAACACTGAAGCTTTCTTT | TRBJ1-1 | TRBV28 | TRBD1 | few
CASSQDSGGLSYNEQFF | TGTGCCAGCAGCCAAGACTCAGGGGGGCTTTCCTACAATGAGCAGTTCTTC | TRBJ2-1 | TRBV4-2 | . | few
CSARDQLDTQYF | TGCAGTGCTAGAGATCAGCTGGATACGCAGTATTTT | TRBJ2-3 | TRBV20-1 | . | few
CASSYMGQGSGANVLTF | TGCGCCAGCAGCTATATGGGACAGGGCTCTGGGGCCAACGTCCTGACTTTC | TRBJ2-6 | TRBV5-1 | TRBD1 | many
CASSVGPGGSQSYEQYF | TGTGCCAGCAGCGTAGGGCCTGGGGGGAGCCAATCCTACGAGCAGTACTTC | TRBJ2-7 | TRBV9 | . | few
CASSLGQPEETQYF | TGCGCCAGCAGCTTGGGACAGCCAGAAGAGACCCAGTACTTC | TRBJ2-5 | TRBV5-1 | . | few
CASRALAGSYNEQFF | TGTGCCAGCAGGGCACTAGCGGGCTCCTACAATGAGCAGTTCTTC | TRBJ2-1 | TRBV2 | TRBD2 | many
CASTTRGSYEQYF | TGTGCCAGCACCACCAGGGGATCCTACGAGCAGTACTTC | TRBJ2-7 | TRBV2 | . | many
CASSLPARGLGYTF | TGTGCCAGCAGTTTACCAGCCAGGGGGCTGGGCTACACCTTC | TRBJ1-2 | TRBV28 | TRBD1 | .
CASSLATWNTDTQYF | TGCGCCAGCAGCTTGGCCACGTGGAACACAGATACGCAGTATTTT | TRBJ2-3 | TRBV5-1 | . | many
CASSLEPGGNQPQHF | TGCGCCAGCAGCTTGGAACCCGGCGGCAATCAGCCCCAGCATTTT | TRBJ1-5 | TRBV5-1 | . | .
CASSPPGLAGGVTDTQYF | TGTGCCAGCTCACCACCAGGACTAGCGGGGGGGGTCACAGATACGCAGTATTTT | TRBJ2-3 | TRBV18 | TRBD2 | few
CASRIPGAPYNEQFF | TGCGCCAGCAGGATCCCAGGGGCTCCTTACAATGAGCAGTTCTTC | TRBJ2-1 | TRBV10-2 | . | many
CASSYSTRGGYEQYF | TGCGCCAGCAGCTATTCGACTAGGGGGGGCTACGAGCAGTACTTC | TRBJ2-7 | TRBV5-1 | . | many
CASSGDRELPQHF | TGTGCCAGCAGTGGGGACAGGGAACTGCCCCAGCATTTT | TRBJ1-5 | TRBV2 | TRBD1 | few
CASSFGRAGELFF | TGTGCCAGCAGTTTCGGAAGAGCCGGGGAGCTGTTTTTT | TRBJ2-2 | TRBV12-3/TRBV12-4 | . | many
CASSQMRERDTQYF | TGTGCCAGCAGCCAAATGCGGGAGCGAGATACGCAGTATTTT | TRBJ2-3 | TRBV3-1 | TRBD2 | few
CASSEALTYEQYF | TGTGCCAGCAGTGAAGCGCTAACCTACGAGCAGTACTTC | TRBJ2-7 | TRBV6-1 | . | few
CASSQESRANQPQHF | TGTGCCAGCAGCCAAGAGTCCAGGGCCAATCAGCCCCAGCATTTT | TRBJ1-5 | TRBV14 | . | .
CASSVVAVANTGELFF | TGTGCCAGCAGCGTAGTAGCGGTTGCGAACACCGGGGAGCTGTTTTTT | TRBJ2-2 | TRBV7-6 | . | few
CASSLAPESSYEQYF | TGCGCCAGCAGCTTGGCCCCAGAGAGCTCCTACGAGCAGTACTTC | TRBJ2-7 | TRBV5-1 | . | many
CASSEATLAASYNEQFF | TGTGCCAGCAGTGAAGCTACCCTAGCGGCCTCTTACAATGAGCAGTTCTTC | TRBJ2-1 | TRBV6-1 | TRBD2 | .
CAWSVLRHANYGYTF | TGTGCCTGGAGTGTACTTAGGCACGCTAACTATGGCTACACCTTC | TRBJ1-2 | TRBV30 | . | few